A selection of T cell receptor beta chains follows, all from one sample in a study of T cells in localized non-small cell lung cancer. Profiled with immunoSEQ multiplex PCR; TCRdb holds only in-frame clones, not every one. This table has some 3,000 clones, around 24% appearing once. The starting material was lung tumor tissue, obtained before any cancer treatment. These receptors were obtained from a female donor of 60 years or more with stage I lung adenocarcinoma. Each CDR3 is given with its conserved first and last residue. Each record gives: V gene, J gene, D gene, clone size, CDR3 protein, CDR3 DNA. A D gene is named only where the DNA matches it firmly. Clone size is shown for a subset of rows, as once, few, many or a class of expanded clone.

TRBV14	TRBJ1-1	.	.	CASSQQGLVTEAFF	TGTGCCAGCAGCCAACAGGGGTTGGTCACTGAAGCTTTCTTT
TRBV11-3	TRBJ1-1	.	.	CASSAPGFMNTEAFF	TGTGCCAGCAGCGCCCCAGGGTTCATGAACACTGAAGCTTTCTTT
TRBV30	TRBJ1-1	TRBD1	.	CAWRNRGRPEAFF	TGTGCCTGGAGAAACAGGGGTCGCCCTGAAGCTTTCTTT
TRBV6-8	TRBJ2-5	TRBD1	few	CASSGTGARETQYF	TGTGCCAGCAGTGGGACAGGGGCCAGGGAGACCCAGTACTTC
TRBV6-8	TRBJ2-7	.	few	CASTSRVRLGEQYF	TGTGCCAGCACCAGCAGGGTTCGTCTTGGCGAGCAGTACTTC
TRBV2	TRBJ1-1	.	.	CASSENRVQGTEAFF	TGTGCCAGCAGTGAAAATAGGGTCCAGGGCACTGAAGCTTTCTTT
TRBV6-8	TRBJ1-6	.	.	CASSYSTGDRLKLHF	TGTGCCAGCAGTTACTCGACAGGAGACAGATTGAAACTCCACTTT
TRBV19	TRBJ1-2	TRBD1	.	CASRRTGPASF	TGTGCCAGTAGGAGGACAGGGCCGGCGTCCTTC
TRBV19	TRBJ2-3	TRBD2	.	CASSPTPWGAGGPTQYF	TGTGCCAGTAGTCCGACCCCCTGGGGAGCGGGGGGGCCTACGCAGTATTTT
TRBV11-3	TRBJ1-1	.	few	CASEPQGGVPEAFF	TGTGCCAGCGAGCCACAGGGTGGGGTCCCTGAAGCTTTCTTT
TRBV6-8	TRBJ2-1	TRBD2	few	CASSKREGHDEQFF	TGTGCCAGCAGTAAGCGGGAGGGCCACGATGAGCAGTTCTTC
TRBV11-3	TRBJ2-3	TRBD2	.	CASSLYGRWADTQYF	TGTGCCAGCAGCTTATACGGGAGGTGGGCAGATACGCAGTATTTT
TRBV29-1	TRBJ2-7	.	once	CSVSRGTKAGEQYF	TGCAGCGTTTCCAGGGGGACTAAAGCGGGTGAGCAGTACTTC